The clone carrying this T cell receptor beta chain was seen a single time. The data were taken from a study of blood T cell repertoires in COVID-19. About the study: Donors in the United States, Italy and Spain gave samples during acute or convalescent COVID-19. T cells, B-cell-depleted T cells, or PBMCs supplied cDNA or gDNA.

Original data processing: For nucleated cells, counts were estimated from reference gene primer amplification. TCRdb keeps only in-frame clones here, not all; method: immunoSEQ multiplex PCR. D and trimming come from the DNA, and the V and J calls and clone size come from that table. The sample has under 400,000 clones, around 89% seen once. The source of this sequence is a man younger than 35 with active or convalescent COVID-19. Material: peripheral blood.

The DNA of the CDR3 is TGTGCCAGTAGTATAGGAGCGTTTGTGACTGAAGCTTTCTTT. Protein product: CASSIGAFVTEAFF. The rearrangement uses TRBV19 and TRBJ1-1; D not resolved. The CDR3 consists of 14 residues. CDR1 is LNHDA and CDR2 is SQIVND in the germline V gene (reference sequence). V lost 1 base and J 5 bases, leaving 11 bases between the germline ends.